Listed below are T cell receptor beta chains from one sample, sequenced in a study of identifying expanded T cells in peripheral blood. TCRdb's copy holds only in-frame clones and misses some; the assay was immunoSEQ multiplex PCR. This sample has roughly 100,000 clones; approximately 90% occur once, and the top ten carry 13% to 15%. Sequencing was carried out using blood. The receptor set was obtained from a person aged 18 to 75 in good health. CDR3s include the opening cysteine and the closing phenylalanine or tryptophan. The D gene is left open where the match is weak. A row's size may be missing; if present it is once, few, many or a size class.

v_call,clone_size,j_call,d_call,cdr3_aa,cdr3_nt
TRBV23-1,once,TRBJ2-7,NA,CASSQGHSYEQYF,TGCGCCAGCAGTCAAGGGCACTCCTACGAGCAGTACTTC
TRBV14,NA,TRBJ2-3,NA,CASSQRTTSTDTQYF,TGTGCCAGCAGCCAAAGGACTACCTCCACAGATACGCAGTATTTT
TRBV7-2,NA,TRBJ1-1,TRBD1,CASSRRQGTEAFF,TGTGCCAGCAGCCGGCGACAGGGTACTGAAGCTTTCTTT
TRBV7-9,NA,TRBJ2-7,TRBD2,CASSLNEGLAGAYEQYF,TGTGCCAGCAGCTTAAACGAGGGACTAGCGGGTGCCTACGAGCAGTACTTC
TRBV10-3,once,TRBJ2-7,NA,CAISESPGKGGSYEQYF,TGTGCCATCAGTGAGTCACCCGGGAAGGGGGGCTCCTACGAGCAGTACTTC
TRBV19,NA,TRBJ1-6,NA,CASSIESGVTWNNSPLHF,TGTGCCAGTAGTATAGAGTCCGGGGTGACGTGGAATAATTCACCCCTCCACTTT
TRBV7-9,NA,TRBJ1-3,TRBD1,CASSPGQGRGNTIYF,TGTGCCAGCAGCCCAGGACAGGGGAGAGGAAACACCATATATTTT
TRBV6-6,NA,TRBJ1-6,NA,CASSYAPTNSPLHF,TGTGCCAGCAGTTATGCTCCGACCAATTCACCCCTCCACTTT
TRBV9,NA,TRBJ1-4,NA,CASSVGLGGKLFF,TGTGCCAGCAGCGTAGGTTTGGGGGGAAAACTGTTTTTT
TRBV19,NA,TRBJ1-3,NA,CASQTRGYANTIYF,TGTGCCAGTCAGACCAGGGGCTATGCAAACACCATATATTTT
TRBV20-1,NA,TRBJ2-7,NA,CSALRSGEQYF,TGCAGTGCGCTAAGGTCCGGGGAGCAGTACTTC
TRBV5-8,NA,TRBJ2-5,NA,CASTRGMGLQETQYF,TGTGCCAGCACCCGGGGGATGGGACTCCAAGAGACCCAGTACTTC
TRBV5-1,NA,TRBJ1-5,NA,CAREWSNQPQHF,TGCGCCCGGGAGTGGAGCAATCAGCCCCAGCATTTT
TRBV5-1,NA,TRBJ2-2,TRBD2,CASSLFAGGDTGELFF,TGCGCCAGCAGCTTGTTCGCGGGGGGTGACACCGGGGAGCTGTTTTTT
TRBV5-1,NA,TRBJ2-3,TRBD2,CASSFREVLTDTQYF,TGCGCCAGCAGCTTCCGGGAGGTACTCACAGATACGCAGTATTTT
TRBV7-5,NA,TRBJ2-7,NA,CARSSTPVAAVRGLYEQYF,TGTGCCAGAAGCTCTACCCCCGTGGCGGCTGTTAGGGGTCTGTACGAGCAGTACTTC
TRBV7-3,NA,TRBJ2-1,NA,CASSFRDAYHEQFF,TGTGCCAGCAGCTTCCGGGACGCCTATCATGAGCAGTTCTTC
TRBV4-2,NA,TRBJ2-2,TRBD2,CASSQDLLAGVFGELFF,TGTGCCAGCAGCCAAGATCTCCTAGCGGGAGTATTTGGGGAGCTGTTTTTT
TRBV2,NA,TRBJ1-5,TRBD1,CASNVGTGGQPQHF,TGTGCCAGCAACGTCGGGACAGGGGGTCAGCCCCAGCATTTT
TRBV20-1,NA,TRBJ1-5,NA,CSATGRGAQHF,TGCAGTGCTACCGGAAGGGGAGCCCAGCATTTT
TRBV7-2,NA,TRBJ1-2,TRBD1,CASSLTGGYGYTF,TGTGCCAGCAGCTTGACAGGGGGCTATGGCTACACCTTC
TRBV6-5,medium-sized,TRBJ2-1,TRBD2,CASSYSGGGYNEQFF,TGTGCCAGCAGTTACTCGGGCGGGGGTTACAATGAGCAGTTCTTC
TRBV18,NA,TRBJ2-3,TRBD1,CASSPSGGRTDTQYF,TGTGCCAGCTCACCGTCAGGGGGCCGCACAGATACGCAGTATTTT
TRBV19,NA,TRBJ1-1,NA,CASRGGVESHAEAFF,TGTGCCAGTAGAGGCGGTGTCGAGAGTCATGCTGAAGCTTTCTTT
TRBV19,NA,TRBJ1-2,TRBD1,CASSIGQGYGYTF,TGTGCCAGTAGTATAGGACAGGGCTATGGCTACACCTTC
TRBV27,NA,TRBJ2-1,NA,CASSFGFPYNEQFF,TGTGCCAGCAGTTTTGGCTTCCCCTACAATGAGCAGTTCTTC
TRBV5-1,NA,TRBJ1-3,NA,CASSSATFGGSGNTIYF,TGCGCCAGCAGCTCGGCCACGTTTGGGGGCTCTGGAAACACCATATATTTT
TRBV28,NA,TRBJ2-2,TRBD2,CASSLSPAGGVNTGELFF,TGTGCCAGCAGTTTATCACCAGCGGGAGGGGTCAATACCGGGGAGCTGTTTTTT
TRBV7-2,NA,TRBJ2-5,NA,CASSPRQGRGETQYF,TGTGCCAGCAGCCCACGCCAGGGACGGGGAGAGACCCAGTACTTC
TRBV19,NA,TRBJ1-1,NA,CASNPTENTEAFF,TGTGCCAGTAACCCAACAGAGAACACTGAAGCTTTCTTT
TRBV5-6,NA,TRBJ2-7,NA,CASSLAMGDEQYF,TGTGCCAGCAGCTTGGCAATGGGGGACGAGCAGTACTTC
TRBV7-2,NA,TRBJ2-3,NA,CASSLALLFTDTQYF,TGTGCCAGCAGCTTAGCTTTACTATTCACAGATACGCAGTATTTT
TRBV28,NA,TRBJ1-2,NA,CASSRGGAANYGYTF,TGTGCCAGCAGCCGGGGCGGAGCTGCTAACTATGGCTACACCTTC
TRBV7-2,NA,TRBJ2-1,NA,CASSLFRRGTGDNEQFF,TGTGCCAGCAGCCTATTTCGGCGGGGGACAGGTGACAATGAGCAGTTCTTC
TRBV4-1,NA,TRBJ2-1,NA,CASSQNFKGPETYNEQFF,TGCGCCAGCAGCCAAAACTTTAAGGGACCCGAGACCTACAATGAGCAGTTCTTC
TRBV29-1,NA,TRBJ2-3,TRBD2,CSVDGLAGGLNTQYF,TGCAGCGTTGACGGACTAGCGGGGGGCCTAAATACGCAGTATTTT
TRBV7-9,NA,TRBJ1-1,NA,CASSLVPDTNTEAFF,TGTGCCAGCAGCTTAGTCCCAGATACCAACACTGAAGCTTTCTTT
TRBV7-3,NA,TRBJ2-2,TRBD2,CASSLFAGAGELFF,TGTGCCAGCAGCTTATTTGCGGGAGCCGGGGAGCTGTTTTTT
TRBV7-3,NA,TRBJ1-5,NA,CASSPQDRIGRHF,TGTGCCAGCAGCCCCCAGGACAGAATTGGAAGGCATTTT
TRBV6-6,NA,TRBJ1-4,NA,CASSLERANEKLFF,TGTGCCAGCAGCCTTGAACGAGCTAATGAAAAACTGTTTTTT
TRBV15,NA,TRBJ1-4,NA,CATSIGGGEKLFF,TGTGCCACCAGCATCGGGGGCGGTGAAAAACTGTTTTTT